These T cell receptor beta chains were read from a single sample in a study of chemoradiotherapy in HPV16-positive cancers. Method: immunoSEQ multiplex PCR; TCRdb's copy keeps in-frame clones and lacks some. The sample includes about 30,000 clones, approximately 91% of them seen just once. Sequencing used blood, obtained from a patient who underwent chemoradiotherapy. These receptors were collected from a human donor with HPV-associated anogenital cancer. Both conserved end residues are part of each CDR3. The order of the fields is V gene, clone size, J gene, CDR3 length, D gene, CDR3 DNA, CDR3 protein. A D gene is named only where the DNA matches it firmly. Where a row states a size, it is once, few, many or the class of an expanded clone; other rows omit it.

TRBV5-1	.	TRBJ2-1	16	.	TGCGCCAGCAGCTTGAGACAGTCAAGCTCCTACAATGAGCAGTTCTTC	CASSLRQSSSYNEQFF
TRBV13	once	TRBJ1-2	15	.	TGTGCCAGCAGCACATCCGGGATCGCGAACTATGGCTACACCTTC	CASSTSGIANYGYTF
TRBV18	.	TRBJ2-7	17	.	TGTGCCAGCTCACCACAATCCCTAGGACAGAACTCCTACGAGCAGTACTTC	CASSPQSLGQNSYEQYF
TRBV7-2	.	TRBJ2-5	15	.	TGTGCCAGCAGCTTAGTCGCCAGGTTCCAAGAGACCCAGTACTTC	CASSLVARFQETQYF
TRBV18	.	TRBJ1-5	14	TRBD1	TGTGCCAGCTCCCCGGGACAGGGGAGTCAGCCCCAGCATTTT	CASSPGQGSQPQHF
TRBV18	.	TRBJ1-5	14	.	TGTGCCAGCTCACCCGGCCCAAGGGGGGGCCCCCAGCATTTT	CASSPGPRGGPQHF
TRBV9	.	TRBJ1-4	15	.	TGTGCCAGCAGCGTAGGTCCGGGGGAGAATGAAAAACTGTTTTTT	CASSVGPGENEKLFF
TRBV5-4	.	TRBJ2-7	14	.	TGTGCCAGCAGCTTTGGAATTGGCTCATACGAGCAGTACTTC	CASSFGIGSYEQYF
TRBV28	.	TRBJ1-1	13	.	TGTGCCAGCAGACGGACGGTGAACACTGAAGCTTTCTTT	CASRRTVNTEAFF
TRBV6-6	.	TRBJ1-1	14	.	TGTGCCAGCAGTTCCGGAGCAGGGTCCACTGAAGCTTTCTTT	CASSSGAGSTEAFF
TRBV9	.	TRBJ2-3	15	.	TGTGCCAGCAGCGTAGTGCCGCAAAACACAGATACGCAGTATTTT	CASSVVPQNTDTQYF
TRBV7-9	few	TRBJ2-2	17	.	TGTGCCAGCAGCCCTCCCCAGGGGAGGATCGGGGCCGGGGAGCTGTTTTTT	CASSPPQGRIGAGELFF
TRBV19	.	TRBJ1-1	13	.	TGTGCCAGTAGAACAGGATTGAACACTGAAGCTTTCTTT	CASRTGLNTEAFF
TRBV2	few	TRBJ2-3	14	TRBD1	TGTGCCACCACGGGACAGGGATACACAGATACGCAGTATTTT	CATTGQGYTDTQYF
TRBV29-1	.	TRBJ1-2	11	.	TGCAGCGTTGGGATCGGGGGTGGCTACACCTTC	CSVGIGGGYTF
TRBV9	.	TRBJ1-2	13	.	TGTGCCAGCAGCGTAGAGGATAACTATGGCTACACCTTC	CASSVEDNYGYTF
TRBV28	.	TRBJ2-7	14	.	TGTGCCAGCAGTCCTCTAGCGTATTCCTACGAGCAGTACTTC	CASSPLAYSYEQYF
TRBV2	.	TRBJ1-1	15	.	TGTGCCAGCAGTGAGGCGGGGGCACTGAACACTGAAGCTTTCTTT	CASSEAGALNTEAFF
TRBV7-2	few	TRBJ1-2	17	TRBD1	TGTGCCAGCAGCTTCGGTTTCAGGACAGGGTTATTCTATGGCTACACCTTC	CASSFGFRTGLFYGYTF
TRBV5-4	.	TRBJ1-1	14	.	TGTGCCAGCAGTAAGGCGGAGGAGAACACTGAAGCTTTCTTT	CASSKAEENTEAFF
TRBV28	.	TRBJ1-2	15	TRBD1	TGTGCCAGCAGTTCCTCACAGGGGGCTAACTATGGCTACACCTTC	CASSSSQGANYGYTF
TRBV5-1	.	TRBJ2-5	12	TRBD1	TGCGCCAGTAGGGACAGGGAAGAGACCCAGTACTTC	CASRDREETQYF
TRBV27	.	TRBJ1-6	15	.	TGTGCCAGCAGTTTAACCGGGACGGACAATTCACCCCTCCACTTT	CASSLTGTDNSPLHF
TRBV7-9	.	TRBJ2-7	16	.	TGTGCCAGCAGCTTAGTAACGGGAGCCCTATCCTACGAGCAGTACTTC	CASSLVTGALSYEQYF
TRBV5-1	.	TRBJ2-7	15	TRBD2	TGCGCCAGCAGCTTGGGGGTGGGGGGACTACGGGAGCAGTACTTC	CASSLGVGGLREQYF
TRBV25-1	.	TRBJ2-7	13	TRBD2	TGTGCCAGCACAAGCGCGGGAGGGTACGAGCAGTACTTC	CASTSAGGYEQYF
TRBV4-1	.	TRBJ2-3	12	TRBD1	TGCGCCAGCAGCCCAGGGGGAGATACGCAGTATTTT	CASSPGGDTQYF
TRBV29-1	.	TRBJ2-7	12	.	TGCAGCGTTGATTCTGGGACCTACGAGCAGTACTTC	CSVDSGTYEQYF
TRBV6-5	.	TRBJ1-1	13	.	TGTGCCAGCAGTTACGAGGATAACACTGAAGCTTTCTTT	CASSYEDNTEAFF
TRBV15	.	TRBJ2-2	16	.	TGTGCCACCAGCAGTCCTCATCGCGCGAACACCGGGGAGCTGTTTTTT	CATSSPHRANTGELFF
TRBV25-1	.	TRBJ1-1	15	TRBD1	TGTGCCAGCGGACAGGGGCTCGGGATGAGCACTGAAGCTTTCTTT	CASGQGLGMSTEAFF
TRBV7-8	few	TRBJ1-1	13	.	TGTGCCAGCAGCTTTCAGGGGAACACTGAAGCTTTCTTT	CASSFQGNTEAFF
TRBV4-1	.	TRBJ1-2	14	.	TGCGCCAGCAGCCAAGGGGGGCTTGGCTATGGCTACACCTTC	CASSQGGLGYGYTF
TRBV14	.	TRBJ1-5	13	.	TGTGCCAGCAGCCAATCGCGACATCAGCCCCAGCATTTT	CASSQSRHQPQHF
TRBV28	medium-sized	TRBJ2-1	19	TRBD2	TGTGCCAGCAGTTTCCCCTCACTAGCGGGAGGAGGGGCCTACAATGAGCAGTTCTTC	CASSFPSLAGGGAYNEQFF
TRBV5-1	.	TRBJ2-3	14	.	TGCGCCAGCAGTTTCGAGGATCTCGCAGATACGCAGTATTTT	CASSFEDLADTQYF
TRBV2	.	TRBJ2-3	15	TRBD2	TGTGCCAGCGGAAAGGGGACTAGCGCCGGAGATACGCAGTATTTT	CASGKGTSAGDTQYF
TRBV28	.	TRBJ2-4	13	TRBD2	TGTGCCAGCAGCTACGCGGGGGAAAAGGTTCAGTACTTC	CASSYAGEKVQYF
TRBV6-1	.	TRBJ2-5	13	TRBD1	TGTGCCAGTCGGACAGGGGGCTCAGAGACCCAGTACTTC	CASRTGGSETQYF
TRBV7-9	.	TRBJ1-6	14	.	TGTGCCAGCAGCTACCCCCCCCGGGCGCGAGGCCTCCACTTT	CASSYPPRARGLHF
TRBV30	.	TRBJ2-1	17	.	TGTGCCTGGACTCGGGCCCGTTCAGGTATTCAATACAATGAGCAGTTCTTC	CAWTRARSGIQYNEQFF
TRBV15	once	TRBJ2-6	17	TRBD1	TGTGCCACCAGCAGACAGGGGGCGGCCTCTGGGGCCAACGTCCTGACTTTC	CATSRQGAASGANVLTF
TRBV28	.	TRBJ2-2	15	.	TGTGCCAGCAGCCCCGCTACCGACTGGACCGGGGAGCTGTTTTTT	CASSPATDWTGELFF
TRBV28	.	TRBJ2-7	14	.	TGTGCCAGCGATGGGGGCGGTGGTTTCTACGAGCAGTACTTC	CASDGGGGFYEQYF
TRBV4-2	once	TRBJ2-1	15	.	TGTGCCAGCAGCCAAGATCCGGGACCCTACAATGAGCAGTTCTTC	CASSQDPGPYNEQFF
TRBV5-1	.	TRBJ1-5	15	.	TGCGCCAGCAGCTTGGCGGGGGAGGGCAATCAGCCCCAGCATTTT	CASSLAGEGNQPQHF
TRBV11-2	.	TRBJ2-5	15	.	TGTGCCAGCAGCTTCGGGAGGGGGCACCAAGAGACCCAGTACTTC	CASSFGRGHQETQYF
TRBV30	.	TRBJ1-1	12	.	TGTGCCTGGAGCTGGGAGGCCACTGAAGCTTTCTTT	CAWSWEATEAFF
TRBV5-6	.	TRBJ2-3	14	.	TGTGCCAGCAGCCCGGAGGGGAATGTAGATACGCAGTATTTT	CASSPEGNVDTQYF
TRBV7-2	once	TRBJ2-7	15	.	TGTGCCAGCAGCTCCGATTTCCTGAGGCCCTACGAGCAGTACTTC	CASSSDFLRPYEQYF
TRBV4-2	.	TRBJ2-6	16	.	TGTGCCAGCAACCCGTCTCTGGGTGGTGGGGCCAACGTCCTGACTTTC	CASNPSLGGGANVLTF
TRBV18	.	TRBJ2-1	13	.	TGTGCCAGCTCACCACAAGGGGGAGATGAGCAGTTCTTC	CASSPQGGDEQFF